The following is a TCR beta chain sequence with its context. This clonotype was detected ten times or more. Its antigen remains unidentified. Per-base quality was not reported, and no clone a single base away is much larger than it. Profiling of TCR beta VDJ combinations and CDR3 sequences used genomic DNA as the template. An Illumina HiSeq 2000 was used for TCR repertoire sequencing. As for how the authors treated the data: TRBV/TRBJ rearrangement plots, CDR3 size and DJ length profiles, and Simpson's diversity index were used to assess repertoires. The most abundant DNA sequence in the deep sequencing data was defined as the immunodominant clone. CDR3 amino acid sequences were screened for sharing across subjects and were compared with published repertoires and the VDJdb database. The public reads were run again by TCRdb, first through fastp at Q25 and then through MiXCR, and only productive beta chains were kept. Identical CDR3 proteins give one entry, which carries the most common genes and DNA. The V and J calls reflect TCRdb's pipeline rather than the authors' work. For this sample there are under 200,000 distinct CDR3 sequences; roughly half appear just once. Around 8.8% of the sample is in the top ten clones.

The patients picked for sequencing were ones in whom flow cytometry had shown an expansion of CD8+CD57+ cells. Every patient had severe acquired aplastic anemia, diagnosed using the International Study of Aplastic Anemia and Agranulocytosis and Camitta criteria. At the time blood was sampled, none of the patients had received any therapy. TCR repertoires of sorted CD4+ and CD8+ blood T cells from severe aplastic anemia patients and healthy subjects were deep-sequenced in the study. In the USA, patient enrollment took place under clinicaltrials.gov protocols 00001620, 01623167, 00001397, 00071045, 00081523 and 00961064. Ficoll-Paque density gradient centrifugation was used to isolate peripheral blood mononuclear cells. Before DNA extraction, CD4+ and CD8+ T cells were sorted by FACS or by magnetic beads. CDR1 LNHDA and CDR2 SQIVND were looked up in the germline V gene (reference sequence). The CDR3 numbers 13 residues from cysteine through phenylalanine. Only CDR3 DNA remains: 39 bases, in frame from the first base. Cut back by 8 bases and 3 bases, the V and J ends lie 10 bases apart.

The data belong to a study of CD8+CD57+ T cells in acquired aplastic anemia listed by TCRdb under 2018. Notes on the research overall: A mean of about 3 ug of DNA, ranging from roughly 0.18 to 30 ug, was extracted from sorted CD4+ and CD8+ cells. A CD8+CD57+ expansion meant a frequency higher than the mean frequency seen in healthy subjects. Overall study outcomes, separate from this receptor: Twenty-nine CD8+ CDR3 sequences were shared between patients and controls but appeared highly expressed in patients and within their immunodominant clones. No significant difference in CD8+ Simpson's diversity was found between patients and healthy controls (P=0.060).

In this chain, TRBV19 is recombined with TRBJ2-2; the D gene is perhaps TRBD1, on 6 matching bases. Source material: sorted CD4+, CD8+, or CD8+CD57+ T cells (not recorded which) from PBMCs. The clonotype was recovered from a human donor with aplastic anemia. The nucleotide sequence is given as TGTGCCAGTGCCGGACAGTACACCGGGGAGCTGTTTTTT. Its translation reads: CASAGQYTGELFF.